Following are 17 T cell receptor beta chains from one sample sequenced in a study of T cell repertoires in cytomegalovirus infection. Their target antigens are unknown. TCRdb passed the reads through MiXCR, listing each CDR3 protein once. The sample yields roughly 200,000 distinct CDR3 sequences, about 38% seen once. The sample in question was CD8+ T cells from cultured PBMCs, obtained from culture after CMV antigen stimulation. The receptors were gathered from a human donor in good health (CMV status not recorded). Some clones in this sample may be carry-over from other donors' samples.

This clonotype appeared many times. The J gene is TRBJ2-3, the V gene TRBV7-8; D may correspond to TRBD1 or TRBD2 (5 bases each). The CDR3 sequence is 17 residues long. Germline values: CDR1 SGHVS, CDR2 FQNEAQ. Trimming removed 4 bases from V and 0 bases from J, with 17 bases in between. The CDR3 nucleotides are TGTGCCAGCAGCTCCCCGGGACGGAGAACTAGCACAGATACGCAGTATTTT. It encodes CASSSPGRRTSTDTQYF.

The chain links TRBV27 to TRBJ2-5; possibly TRBD2 for D (6 bases). CDR1 is MNHEY and CDR2 is SMNVEV in the germline V gene (reference sequence). The CDR3 runs 13 residues. V was pared by 4 bases and J by 5 bases, with 11 bases between. The CDR3 reads CASSWSGLETQYF. The DNA for the CDR3 is TGTGCCAGCAGTTGGTCGGGACTGGAGACCCAGTACTTC.

The gene calls are TRBV12-3 or TRBV12-4 and TRBJ2-1, with 9 positions matching TRBD2. Unmatched junction bases numbered 8, after V lost 4 bases and J lost 7 bases. The CDR3 covers 15 residues. CDR3 region: CASSYPPTSGNEQFF. Written as DNA, the CDR3 is TGTGCCAGCAGTTACCCGCCAACTAGCGGGAATGAGCAGTTCTTC.

The chain is built from TRBV29-1 and TRBJ2-2; D is perhaps TRBD1 (6 bases). CDR3 length equals 15 residues. Germline CDR1 and CDR2: SQVTM and ANQGSEA. The V and J ends lost 3 bases and 1 base respectively, with 12 bases between them. The CDR3 bases are TGCAGCGTTGACGGGCCAGGGGAGAACACCGGGGAGCTGTTTTTT. It specifies CSVDGPGENTGELFF.

This clonotype was counted between two and nine times. The genes are TRBV7-9 and TRBJ1-3, with D hard to call. The length of the CDR3 is 13 residues. The V and J ends lost 3 bases and 0 bases respectively, with 3 bases between them. Germline V gene sequence: CDR1 SEHNR, CDR2 FQNEAQ (reference sequence). This chain's CDR3 is CASSFVSGNTIYF. CDR3 nucleotide sequence: TGTGCCAGCAGCTTCGTCTCTGGAAACACCATATATTTT.

The table lists this clonotype with a few counts. The CDR3 DNA follows: TGTGCCAGCAGTCCCAGTAGCGGGAGGTCCTACGAGCAGTACTTC. Translated, it gives CASSPSSGRSYEQYF. The rearrangement joins TRBV27 to TRBJ2-7; 10 bases map to TRBD2. CDR1 and CDR2 (germline): MNHEY, SMNVEV (reference sequence). This CDR3 has 15 residues. V lost 5 bases and J lost 1; bases outside the gene matches: 5.

This clonotype was counted a single time. V usage is TRBV14 and J usage is TRBJ1-2; no clear D. The CDR3 totals 12 residues. Germline V gene sequence: CDR1 SGHDN, CDR2 FVKESK. Trimming cost V 6 bases and J 4 bases, with 9 bases left between them. CDR3 coding DNA: TGTGCCAGCAGTCAACGGACCTATGGCTACACCTTC. Its protein is CASSQRTYGYTF. Together with reference TRBV14 and TRBJ1-2, the CDR3 gives the full variable domain: EAGVTQFPSHSVIEKGQTVTLRCDPISGHDNLYWYRRVMGKEIKFLLHFVKESKQDESGMPNNRFLAERTGGTYSTLKVQPAELEDSGVYFCASSQRTYGYTFGSGTRLTVV.

The J gene is TRBJ1-5, the V gene TRBV12-3 or TRBV12-4, with 9 bases lining up with TRBD1. V lost 4 bases, J lost 5 bases, and 3 bases stayed unmatched. The CDR3 sequence is 14 residues long. CDR3 protein: CASSWDRVYQPQHF. As DNA, the CDR3 is TGTGCCAGCAGTTGGGACAGGGTCTATCAGCCCCAGCATTTT.

The J gene is TRBJ2-7, the V gene TRBV7-9, with D perhaps matching TRBD1 (6 bases). The V and J ends lost 5 bases and 1 base respectively, with 12 bases between them. The CDR3 is 14 amino acids. Germline CDR1 SEHNR, CDR2 FQNEAQ (reference sequence). The CDR3 sequence is CASSGRDTSYEQYF. The CDR3 nucleotides read TGTGCCAGCAGCGGAAGGGACACTTCCTACGAGCAGTACTTC. Variable domain in full (rest from reference TRBV7-9 and TRBJ2-7): DTGVSQNPRHKITKRGQNVTFRCDPISEHNRLYWYRQTLGQGPEFLTYFQNEAQLEKSRLLSDRFSAERPKGSFSTLEIQRTEQGDSAMYLCASSGRDTSYEQYFGPGTRLTVT.

This clonotype was counted at least ten times. The rearrangement uses TRBV28 and TRBJ2-6; the D gene is possibly TRBD1 (6 bases). Germline CDR1 and CDR2: MDHEN and SYDVKM. The CDR3 sequence is 19 residues long. V was pared by 4 bases and J by 1 base, with 20 bases between. CDR3 sequence reads: CASSSRVGQLLSGANVLTF. CDR3 DNA: TGTGCCAGCAGTTCCAGGGTCGGACAGCTTTTGTCTGGGGCCAACGTCCTGACTTTC. Full variable domain (remainder filled in from reference TRBV28 and TRBJ2-6): DVKVTQSSRYLVKRTGEKVFLECVQDMDHENMFWYRQDPGLGLRLIYFSYDVKMKEKGDIPEGYSVSREKKERFSLILESASTNQTSMYLCASSSRVGQLLSGANVLTFGAGSRLTVL.

The chain recombines TRBV12-3 or TRBV12-4 with TRBJ1-1, with 9 bases fitting TRBD1. V trimming: 6 bases; J trimming: 11 bases; junction bases outside the gene matches: 16. CDR3 length: 15 residues. The CDR3 nucleotides are TGTGCCAGCAGCCTAGGGACAGGGAGAAGGTTGAACGCTTTCTTT. This sequence encodes CASSLGTGRRLNAFF.

The chain has TRBV27 and TRBJ1-2; D is uncertain. The CDR3 contains 15 residues. Trimming shortened V by 4 bases and J by 0 bases, and 12 bases separated the two germline ends. The germline CDR1 and CDR2 sequences are MNHEY and SMNVEV (reference sequence). In nucleotides, the CDR3 is TGTGCCAGCAGTTCCTCGTGGACCACTAACTATGGCTACACCTTC. It codes for CASSSSWTTNYGYTF.

The chain recombines TRBV11-2 with TRBJ2-1, with 7 positions matching TRBD1. CDR3 length: 16 residues. J lost 0 bases, V lost 4 bases, and 6 bases had no gene match. Germline V gene data show CDR1 as SGHAT and CDR2 as FQNNGV. CDR3 in DNA: TGTGCCAGCAGCTCTTTCCGGGACAGCTCCTACAATGAGCAGTTCTTC. Translated: CASSSFRDSSYNEQFF. The variable domain in full, with the rest retrieved from reference TRBV11-2 and TRBJ2-1, is EAGVAQSPRYKIIEKRQSVAFWCNPISGHATLYWYQQILGQGPKLLIQFQNNGVVDDSQLPKDRFSAERLKGVDSTLKIQPAKLEDSAVYLCASSSFRDSSYNEQFFGPGTRLTVL.

The CDR3 DNA reads TGCAGTGCCGCGATGAACAGCTACGAGCAGTACTTC. Amino acid sequence: CSAAMNSYEQYF. J is TRBJ2-7 and V is TRBV20-1; D not certain. The V end was cut by 6 bases, the J end by 3 bases, with 12 bases between. The CDR3 has 12 amino acids. Germline CDR1 and CDR2: DFQATT and SNEGSKA (reference sequence).

This clonotype was observed a handful of times. The rearrangement uses TRBV4-2 and TRBJ2-1, with D tentatively TRBD1 (5 bases). V was clipped by 4 bases and J by 4 bases, with 11 bases between them. The CDR3 consists of 14 residues. Germline lookup yields CDR1 LGHNA and CDR2 YNFKEQ. The CDR3 region has the DNA TGTGCCAGCAGCCGCCCGACAGAGTACAATGAGCAGTTCTTC. It specifies CASSRPTEYNEQFF.

This clonotype has only one observation. V usage is TRBV12-3 or TRBV12-4 and J usage is TRBJ1-3; perhaps TRBD1 as D (5 bases). The V gene lost 3 bases and the J gene lost 8 bases, with 11 bases spanning the gap. The CDR3 is 13 residues long. CDR3 coding DNA: TGTGCCAGCAGTTTGCGGCAGGGCCACACCATATATTTT. Translated, it gives CASSLRQGHTIYF.

The chain has TRBV10-3 and TRBJ2-7; 8 positions agree with TRBD2. CDR1 and CDR2 (germline): ENHRY, SYGVKD. The CDR3 spans 13 residues. J lost 6 bases, V lost 5 bases, and 6 bases had no gene match. The CDR3 DNA reads as TGTGCCATCAGTCCGGGACTAGAAGCCGAGCAGTACTTC. It codes for CAISPGLEAEQYF.